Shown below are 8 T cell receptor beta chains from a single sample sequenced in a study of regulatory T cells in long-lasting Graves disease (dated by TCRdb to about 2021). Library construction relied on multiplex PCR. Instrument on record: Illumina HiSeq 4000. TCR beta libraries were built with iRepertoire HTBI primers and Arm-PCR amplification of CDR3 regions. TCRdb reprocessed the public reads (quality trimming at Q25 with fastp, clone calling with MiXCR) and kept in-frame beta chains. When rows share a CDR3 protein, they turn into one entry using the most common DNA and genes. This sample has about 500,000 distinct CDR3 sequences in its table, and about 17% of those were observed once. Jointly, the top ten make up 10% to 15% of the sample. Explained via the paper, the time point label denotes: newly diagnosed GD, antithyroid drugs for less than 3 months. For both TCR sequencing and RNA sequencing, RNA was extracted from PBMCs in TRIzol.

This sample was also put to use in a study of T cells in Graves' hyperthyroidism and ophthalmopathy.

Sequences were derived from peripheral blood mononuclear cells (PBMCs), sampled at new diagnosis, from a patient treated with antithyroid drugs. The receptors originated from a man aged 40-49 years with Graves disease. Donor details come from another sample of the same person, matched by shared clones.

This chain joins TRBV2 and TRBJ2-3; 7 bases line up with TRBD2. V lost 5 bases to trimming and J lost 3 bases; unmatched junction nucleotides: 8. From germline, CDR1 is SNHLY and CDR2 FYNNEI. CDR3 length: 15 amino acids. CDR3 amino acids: CASSTSGVWTDTQYF. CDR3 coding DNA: TGTGCCAGCAGTACAAGCGGGGTTTGGACAGATACGCAGTATTTT.

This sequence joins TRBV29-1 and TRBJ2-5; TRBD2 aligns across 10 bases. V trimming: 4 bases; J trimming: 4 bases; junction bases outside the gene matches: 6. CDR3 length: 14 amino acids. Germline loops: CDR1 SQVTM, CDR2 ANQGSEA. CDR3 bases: TGCAGCGTTGCCCAAGTAGCGGGAGGAGAGACCCAGTACTTC. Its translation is CSVAQVAGGETQYF.

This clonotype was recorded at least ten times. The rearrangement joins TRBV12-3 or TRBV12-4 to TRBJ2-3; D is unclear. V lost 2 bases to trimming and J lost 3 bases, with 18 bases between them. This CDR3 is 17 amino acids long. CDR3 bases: TGTGCCAGCAGTTTACTCAATTCGTGGGATCTAACAGATACGCAGTATTTT. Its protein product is CASSLLNSWDLTDTQYF.

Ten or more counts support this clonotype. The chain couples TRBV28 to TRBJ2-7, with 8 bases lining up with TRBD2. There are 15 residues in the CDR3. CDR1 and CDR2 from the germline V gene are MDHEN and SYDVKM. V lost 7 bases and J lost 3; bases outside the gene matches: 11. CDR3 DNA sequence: TGTGCCAGCAATTTCGGGACTAGGGGAGACTACGAGCAGTACTTC. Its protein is CASNFGTRGDYEQYF.

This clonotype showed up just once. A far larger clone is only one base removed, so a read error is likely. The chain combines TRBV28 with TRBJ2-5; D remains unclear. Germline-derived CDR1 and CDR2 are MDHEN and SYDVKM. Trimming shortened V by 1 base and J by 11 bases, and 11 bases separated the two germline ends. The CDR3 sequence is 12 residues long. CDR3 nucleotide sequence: TGTGCCAGCAGTTTATCCTACAATGAGCAGTACTTC. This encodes CASSLSYNEQYF. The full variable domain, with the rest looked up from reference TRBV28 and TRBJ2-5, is DVKVTQSSRYLVKRTGEKVFLECVQDMDHENMFWYRQDPGLGLRLIYFSYDVKMKEKGDIPEGYSVSREKKERFSLILESASTNQTSMYLCASSLSYNEQYFGPGTRLLVL.

CDR3 nucleotides: TGTGCCAGCAGTTACTCGATAGCCAGACTAGGAACTGAAGCTTTCTTT. The encoded protein is CASSYSIARLGTEAFF. The chain carries TRBV6-5 and TRBJ1-1; D gene unclear. Trimming cost V 0 bases and J 5 bases, with 16 bases left between them. Per germline, CDR1 MNHEY and CDR2 SVGAGI. The CDR3 sequence is 16 residues long.

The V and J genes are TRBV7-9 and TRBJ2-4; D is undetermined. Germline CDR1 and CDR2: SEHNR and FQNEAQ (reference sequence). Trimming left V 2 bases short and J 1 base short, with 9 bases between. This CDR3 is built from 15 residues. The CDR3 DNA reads TGTGCCAGCAGCTTATCTGAGTACGCCAAAAACATTCAGTACTTC. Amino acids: CASSLSEYAKNIQYF.

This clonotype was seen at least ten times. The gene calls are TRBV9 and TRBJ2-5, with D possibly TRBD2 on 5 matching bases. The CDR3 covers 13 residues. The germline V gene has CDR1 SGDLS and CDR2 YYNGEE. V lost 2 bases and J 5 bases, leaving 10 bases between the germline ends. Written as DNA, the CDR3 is TGTGCCAGCAGCGTGAGGGATATGGAGACCCAGTACTTC. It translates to CASSVRDMETQYF.